The 30 T cell receptor beta chains below all came from one sample that was sequenced in a study of cytomegalovirus exposure and HLA in healthy donors. Measured with immunoSEQ multiplex PCR; TCRdb has only the in-frame clones, and not every one. The sample lists 250,000 to 350,000 clones; roughly 88% were seen once. Sequenced: PBMCs. These receptors were taken from a woman in her late teens or twenties in good health and CMV-seronegative.

The chain carries TRBV10-3 and TRBJ2-6; 9 bases map to TRBD1. Germline lookup yields CDR1 ENHRY and CDR2 SYGVKD. V was clipped by 3 bases and J by 0 bases; unmatched bases: 6. The CDR3 runs 18 residues. This chain's CDR3 is CAISERSTGGSGANVLTF. The CDR3 DNA is TGTGCCATCAGTGAAAGGTCGACAGGGGGCTCTGGGGCCAACGTCCTGACTTTC.

CDR3 nucleotides: TGTGCCAGCAGCAACCGGGACAGGGGTACCGGGGAGCTGTTTTTT. As protein: CASSNRDRGTGELFF. The chain links TRBV7-6 to TRBJ2-2; TRBD1 agrees at 10 bases. The CDR3 loop spans 15 amino acids. Germline V gene sequence: CDR1 SGHVS, CDR2 FNYEAQ. Trimming removed 5 bases from V and 5 bases from J; junction bases left unmatched: 5.

This chain connects TRBV27 to TRBJ1-2, with D perhaps matching TRBD1 (6 bases). Germline values: CDR1 MNHEY, CDR2 SMNVEV (reference sequence). This CDR3 region has 14 residues. V was clipped by 3 bases and J by 3 bases, with 11 bases between them. CDR3 coding DNA: TGTGCCAGCAGTTTCGGCAGGGGAGACTATGGCTACACCTTC. Protein: CASSFGRGDYGYTF.

The genes are TRBV5-4 and TRBJ2-1; 7 bases align to TRBD2. CDR1 SGHNT and CDR2 YYREEE come from the germline V gene (reference sequence). CDR3 length: 11 residues. Trimming at V came to 2 bases and at J to 15 bases, leaving 5 bases not matched to a gene. CDR3 coding DNA: TGTGCCAGCAGCTTCAACGGGGAGGGGTTCTTC. It encodes CASSFNGEGFF. Combining the CDR3 with reference TRBV5-4 and TRBJ2-1 gives the whole variable domain ETGVTQSPTHLIKTRGQQVTLRCSSQSGHNTVSWYQQALGQGPQFIFQYYREEENGRGNFPPRFSGLQFPNYSSELNVNALELDDSALYLCASSFNGEGFFGPGTRLTVL.

This chain connects TRBV7-8 to TRBJ2-5; 9 bases are shared with TRBD2. Germline trimming cut 4 bases from V and 2 bases from J; bases unmatched to any gene: 5. Germline CDR1 is SGHVS and CDR2 is FQNEAQ. The CDR3 is 15 residues long. As DNA, the CDR3 is TGTGCCAGCAGCTCAAGACTAGCGGATCAAGAGACCCAGTACTTC. As protein: CASSSRLADQETQYF.

V is TRBV19 and J is TRBJ1-4; 12 bases agree with TRBD1. With V trimmed by 9 bases and J by 3 bases, 14 bases remained unmatched. CDR1 and CDR2 from the germline V gene are LNHDA and SQIVND (reference sequence). The CDR3 spans 18 residues. This CDR3 is CASPTGTGGSAANEKLFF. As DNA, the CDR3 is TGTGCCAGCCCAACCGGGACAGGGGGCTCGGCAGCTAATGAAAAACTGTTTTTT.

The rearrangement uses TRBV7-9 and TRBJ2-7; 12 positions agree with TRBD1. V trimming: 3 bases; J trimming: 7 bases; junction bases outside the gene matches: 7. Germline V gene data show CDR1 as SEHNR and CDR2 as FQNEAQ (reference sequence). The CDR3 runs to 15 residues. CDR3 sequence (DNA): TGTGCCAGCAGCTTTACGGGACAGGGGGCGCGTGAGCAGTACTTC. It is translated as CASSFTGQGAREQYF. The variable domain in full, completed from reference TRBV7-9 and TRBJ2-7, reads DTGVSQNPRHKITKRGQNVTFRCDPISEHNRLYWYRQTLGQGPEFLTYFQNEAQLEKSRLLSDRFSAERPKGSFSTLEIQRTEQGDSAMYLCASSFTGQGAREQYFGPGTRLTVT.

The rearrangement links TRBV5-1 to TRBJ2-1; TRBD2 matches 9 bases. Germline trimming cut 0 bases from V and 3 bases from J; bases unmatched to any gene: 7. CDR1 is SGHRS and CDR2 is YFSETQ in the germline V gene. The CDR3 extends over 17 amino acids. The chain's CDR3 is CASSLGLLAGSYNEQFF. The CDR3 DNA reads TGCGCCAGCAGCTTGGGTCTACTAGCGGGTAGCTACAATGAGCAGTTCTTC.

A single count supports this clone. The rearrangement joins TRBV13 to TRBJ2-5, with 14 bases fitting TRBD2. The ends lost 4 bases at V and 2 bases at J; junction bases unmatched: 9. CDR1 and CDR2 (germline): PRHDT, FYEKMQ (reference sequence). CDR3 length: 18 amino acids. This CDR3 is CASSSRLAGGAGQETQYF. The DNA of the CDR3 is TGTGCCAGCAGCTCCCGACTAGCGGGAGGGGCGGGGCAAGAGACCCAGTACTTC.

In this sample, this clone turned up once. This chain links TRBV2 with TRBJ2-7; no definite D call. The CDR3 runs 12 residues. V lost 8 bases and J 6 bases, leaving 14 bases between the germline ends. Germline CDR1 reads SNHLY; CDR2 reads FYNNEI. CDR3 bases: TGTGCCAGCGAGAGGATGCCTGCCGAGCAGTACTTC. It yields the protein CASERMPAEQYF.

The rearrangement uses TRBV1 and TRBJ2-7; the table calls TRBD1, which could not be checked here. TRBV1 is listed as a pseudogene. The CDR3 length is 14 residues. The CDR3 DNA reads TGCACCAGCAGCCGGGCACCCCCAGCTTACGAGCAGTACTTC. This translates into CTSSRAPPAYEQYF.

The chain couples TRBV7-9 to TRBJ2-1; possibly TRBD2 for D (6 bases). The CDR3 extends over 15 amino acids. Per germline, CDR1 SEHNR and CDR2 FQNEAQ (reference sequence). Trimming took 4 bases from V and 3 from J, leaving 13 bases between them. The CDR3 nucleotides read TGTGCCAGCAGCTCATCTAGCGACAACTACAATGAGCAGTTCTTC. This encodes CASSSSSDNYNEQFF.

V gene TRBV5-4 combines with J gene TRBJ2-1; 7 bases are shared with TRBD2. Germline V gene lookup returns CDR1 SGHNT and CDR2 YYREEE (reference sequence). The junction had 6 bases not matched to a gene; V was cut back by 1 base and J by 2 bases. The CDR3 length is 16 residues. The chain's CDR3 is CASSLQEGGPYNEQFF. DNA for the CDR3: TGTGCCAGCAGCTTGCAAGAGGGAGGGCCCTACAATGAGCAGTTCTTC. The full variable domain, with the rest looked up from reference TRBV5-4 and TRBJ2-1, is ETGVTQSPTHLIKTRGQQVTLRCSSQSGHNTVSWYQQALGQGPQFIFQYYREEENGRGNFPPRFSGLQFPNYSSELNVNALELDDSALYLCASSLQEGGPYNEQFFGPGTRLTVL.

The chain joins TRBV5-6 to TRBJ2-5; D gene unclear. Germline CDR1 and CDR2: SGHDT and YYEEEE. With 2 bases removed from V and 5 bases from J, the gap between germline ends came to 7 bases. This CDR3 contains 12 residues. CDR3 protein: CASSFRVETQYF. In DNA, the CDR3 is TGTGCCAGCAGCTTTCGTGTGGAGACCCAGTACTTC. Filled out from reference TRBV5-6 and TRBJ2-5, the complete variable domain reads DAGVTQSPTHLIKTRGQQVTLRCSPKSGHDTVSWYQQALGQGPQFIFQYYEEEERQRGNFPDRFSGHQFPNYSSELNVNALLLGDSALYLCASSFRVETQYFGPGTRLLVL.

DNA for the CDR3: TGTGCTAGTGGTTTGGTACGAAGGGGCGCACCACACGACGCTGAAGCTTTCTTT. It specifies CASGLVRRGAPHDAEAFF. The chain couples TRBV12-5 to TRBJ1-1, with D possibly matching TRBD1 (5 bases). CDR1 is LGHNT, CDR2 FRNRAP, per germline. The CDR3 contains 18 residues. V lost 0 bases and J lost 6, with 23 bases in between. The full variable domain, rest sourced from reference TRBV12-5 and TRBJ1-1, is DARVTQTPRHKVTEMGQEVTMRCQPILGHNTVFWYRQTMMQGLELLAYFRNRAPLDDSGMPKDRFSAEMPDATLATLKIQPSEPRDSAVYFCASGLVRRGAPHDAEAFFGQGTRLTVV.

Written as DNA, the CDR3 is TGTGCCAGCAGTCCCAGGGCGTCCGTTGTCTACGAGCAGTACTTC. This gives the protein CASSPRASVVYEQYF. J is TRBJ2-7 and V is TRBV6-5, with D maybe TRBD1 (5 bases). Germline CDR1 is MNHEY and CDR2 is SVGAGI. This CDR3 is 15 amino acids long. The V end lost 5 bases, the J end lost 3 bases, and 17 bases lay between the germline ends.

The gene calls are TRBV9 and TRBJ2-1, with 7 bases that match TRBD2. CDR3 length equals 15 residues. The germline CDR1 and CDR2 sequences are SGDLS and YYNGEE. Trimming removed 3 bases from V and 3 bases from J; junction bases left unmatched: 6. In DNA, the CDR3 is TGTGCCAGCAGCGCCTCTAGCGGAAGCTACAATGAGCAGTTCTTC. It encodes CASSASSGSYNEQFF.

This clone was detected a few times. The CDR3 DNA follows: TGTGCCAGCAGCTTGTCAGGGGGCGGTACCTATGGCTACACCTTC. Translation: CASSLSGGGTYGYTF. The rearrangement links TRBV5-5 to TRBJ1-2, with 8 bases fitting TRBD1. This CDR3 has 15 residues. V trimming: 1 base; J trimming: 4 bases; junction bases outside the gene matches: 6. CDR1 and CDR2 (germline): SGHKS, YYEKEE (reference sequence). The full variable domain, completed using reference TRBV5-5 and TRBJ1-2, is DAGVTQSPTHLIKTRGQQVTLRCSPISGHKSVSWYQQVLGQGPQFIFQYYEKEERGRGNFPDRFSARQFPNYSSELNVNALLLGDSALYLCASSLSGGGTYGYTFGSGTRLTVV.

The rearrangement joins TRBV2 to TRBJ2-7; D might be TRBD1 (6 bases). Germline values: CDR1 SNHLY, CDR2 FYNNEI. With 4 bases removed from V and 3 bases from J, the gap between germline ends came to 10 bases. This CDR3 has 13 amino acids. CDR3 coding DNA: TGTGCCAGCAGTGCGGACAGCCTCTACGAGCAGTACTTC. This gives the protein CASSADSLYEQYF.

J is TRBJ2-3 and V is TRBV9; unclear D gene. The CDR3 is 13 amino acids. Germline V gene lookup returns CDR1 SGDLS and CDR2 YYNGEE. V was clipped by 0 bases and J by 6 bases, with 8 bases between them. CDR3 DNA: TGTGCCAGCAGCGTAGAACCGGTCGATACGCAGTATTTT. Amino acids: CASSVEPVDTQYF. Combining the CDR3 with reference TRBV9 and TRBJ2-3 gives the whole variable domain DSGVTQTPKHLITATGQRVTLRCSPRSGDLSVYWYQQSLDQGLQFLIQYYNGEERAKGNILERFSAQQFPDLHSELNLSSLELGDSALYFCASSVEPVDTQYFGPGTRLTVL.

This clone was recorded only once. The chain couples TRBV4-1 to TRBJ2-7, with a weak D call TRBD2 (5 bases). Germline-derived CDR1 and CDR2 are MGHRA and YSYEKL. Trimming pared 1 base from V and 2 bases from J, leaving 12 bases between. The CDR3 runs to 15 residues. This CDR3 reads CASSQVSGRTYEQYF. DNA for the CDR3: TGCGCCAGCAGCCAAGTCAGCGGAAGGACCTACGAGCAGTACTTC.

CDR3 in amino acids: CASSTDRAYNEQFF. The CDR3 coding sequence is TGTGCCAGCAGCACGGACAGGGCGTACAATGAGCAGTTCTTC. The V gene is TRBV9, the J gene TRBJ2-1, with 8 bases aligning to TRBD1. There are 14 residues in the CDR3. With 4 bases clipped from V and 4 bases from J, the junction kept 4 bases outside the gene matches. Germline CDR1 reads SGDLS; CDR2 reads YYNGEE. The variable domain in full, with the rest retrieved from reference TRBV9 and TRBJ2-1, is DSGVTQTPKHLITATGQRVTLRCSPRSGDLSVYWYQQSLDQGLQFLIQYYNGEERAKGNILERFSAQQFPDLHSELNLSSLELGDSALYFCASSTDRAYNEQFFGPGTRLTVL.

The chain has TRBV5-1 and TRBJ2-3; no clear D gene. The CDR3 covers 15 residues. Trimming stripped 0 bases from V and 1 base from J, with 9 bases between. Germline CDR1 reads SGHRS; CDR2 reads YFSETQ. The CDR3 region has the DNA TGCGCCAGCAGCTTGGCCGCGGCAGGCACAGATACGCAGTATTTT. Translation: CASSLAAAGTDTQYF.

The chain recombines TRBV6-6 with TRBJ1-1; tentative D call: TRBD1 (5 bases). This CDR3 has 14 amino acids. With 4 bases removed from V and 0 bases from J, the gap between germline ends came to 9 bases. Germline-derived CDR1 and CDR2 are MNHNY and SVGAGI (reference sequence). CDR3 loop: CASSSTDLNTEAFF. The CDR3, as DNA: TGTGCCAGCAGTTCGACAGATTTGAACACTGAAGCTTTCTTT.

This clone was detected once. The V and J genes are TRBV2 and TRBJ2-5; weak D call: TRBD2 (6 bases). CDR3 length: 14 amino acids. Trimming cost V 2 bases and J 1 base, with 8 bases left between them. From germline, CDR1 is SNHLY and CDR2 FYNNEI. CDR3 protein: CASSEWRAQETQYF. The CDR3 DNA is TGTGCCAGCAGTGAATGGAGGGCCCAAGAGACCCAGTACTTC.

This clone has just one count. The chain links TRBV7-2 to TRBJ2-1; tentatively, D is TRBD2 (7 bases). CDR3 size: 18 residues. From germline, CDR1 is SGHTA and CDR2 FQGNSA. V lost 4 bases to trimming and J lost 3 bases, with 22 bases between them. The CDR3 spells CASSSTWGRLADYNEQFF. DNA for the CDR3: TGTGCCAGCAGCTCCACCTGGGGGCGACTAGCCGACTACAATGAGCAGTTCTTC.

The chain links TRBV28 to TRBJ1-5; tentative D call: TRBD1 (5 bases). CDR3 length equals 16 residues. Germline CDR1 reads MDHEN; CDR2 reads SYDVKM. With 3 bases removed from V and 3 bases from J, the gap between germline ends came to 15 bases. CDR3 nucleotide sequence: TGTGCCAGCAGTTTTGTTGTGGGGCAGTTCAATCAGCCCCAGCATTTT. Amino acids: CASSFVVGQFNQPQHF.

This chain links TRBV2 with TRBJ2-4; D is perhaps TRBD1 (5 bases). Trimming removed 7 bases at V and 8 bases at J, with 9 bases between. Germline CDR1 and CDR2: SNHLY and FYNNEI. This CDR3 comprises 11 residues. CDR3 sequence (DNA): TGTGCCAGCACCGCAGGGTACATTCAGTACTTC. Translated: CASTAGYIQYF.

In this sample, this clone turned up once. This chain joins TRBV7-9 and TRBJ2-1; TRBD1 aligns across 9 bases. V dropped 1 base and J dropped 8; count of bases not matched to a gene: 6. Germline-derived CDR1 and CDR2 are SEHNR and FQNEAQ (reference sequence). CDR3 size: 15 residues. The CDR3 coding sequence is TGTGCCAGCAGCTTAGGGGACAGGGTACCCGATGAGCAGTTCTTC. Protein: CASSLGDRVPDEQFF.

This clone occurred once. The chain joins TRBV29-1 to TRBJ2-5; tentative D call: TRBD2 (6 bases). The CDR3 has 13 amino acids. Germline lookup yields CDR1 SQVTM and CDR2 ANQGSEA. The ends were cut back, 4 bases at V and 1 base at J, with 10 bases in the middle. The CDR3 sequence: CSVVPGGQETQYF. In DNA form, the CDR3 reads TGCAGCGTTGTACCCGGGGGCCAAGAGACCCAGTACTTC.